This T cell receptor beta chain was retrieved from a study of T-cell reconstitution after alpha-beta-depleted transplantation in children. Using unique molecular identifiers, the investigators prepared the TCRbeta library. TCRdb passed the PCR reads through MiXCR, listing each CDR3 protein once. The sample has about 830,000 distinct CDR3 sequences, under 20% seen once. Overall study results and limits: Some patients showed high day-60 TCRbeta diversity, which derived from surviving recipient T cells and thymic progenitors. T-cell counts and diversity were attributed mostly to newly produced T cells one year after transplant. Several hundred expanded graft clones reportedly supplied alpha-beta T cells about two months after transplant.

This CDR3 is built from 17 residues. CDR1 is MGHRA, CDR2 YSYEKL, per germline. The V end lost 0 bases, the J end lost 4 bases, and 18 bases lay between the germline ends. This clonotype has more than one count but fewer than ten. Its antigen remains unidentified. This chain uses TRBV4-1 with TRBJ1-1; the D gene is possibly TRBD1 (5 bases). The receptor was derived from a male patient under 18 who had a stem cell transplant for acute lymphoblastic leukemia, so the T cells may come from the graft donor. The source was PBMCs, mostly from graft donor cells, collected 360 days after TCRalphabeta/CD19-depleted stem cell transplant. The CDR3 sequence is CASSQEPTGPSVTEAFF. CDR3 coding DNA: TGCGCCAGCAGCCAAGAGCCTACAGGTCCCTCGGTCACTGAAGCTTTCTTT.